These 11 T cell receptor beta chains share one sample of origin, sequenced in a study of blood T cell repertoires in COVID-19. TCRdb's copy holds only in-frame clones and misses some; the assay was immunoSEQ multiplex PCR. Of a few hundred thousand clones listed, around four fifths are singletons. Sample: peripheral blood. These receptors were collected from a woman aged 55-69 years who had recovered from COVID-19.

The chain carries TRBV7-6 and TRBJ1-2; possibly TRBD1 for D (6 bases). Germline V gives CDR1 SGHVS, CDR2 FNYEAQ. The CDR3 totals 11 residues. V shed 8 bases and J shed 4 bases, with 8 bases lying between them. The CDR3 reads CASGGAYGYTF. The CDR3 nucleotides are TGTGCCAGCGGGGGGGCCTATGGCTACACCTTC.

This chain links TRBV9 with TRBJ2-3, with 8 bases lining up with TRBD2. This CDR3 comprises 14 residues. The germline CDR1 and CDR2 sequences are SGDLS and YYNGEE. The ends lost 7 bases at V and 0 bases at J; junction bases unmatched: 4. This CDR3 reads CASRGGLSTDTQYF. CDR3 DNA sequence: TGTGCCAGCCGGGGGGGCCTGAGCACAGATACGCAGTATTTT. Full variable domain (outside the CDR3, taken from reference TRBV9 and TRBJ2-3): DSGVTQTPKHLITATGQRVTLRCSPRSGDLSVYWYQQSLDQGLQFLIQYYNGEERAKGNILERFSAQQFPDLHSELNLSSLELGDSALYFCASRGGLSTDTQYFGPGTRLTVL.

The chain combines TRBV6-5 with TRBJ1-5; TRBD1 might be the D (5 bases). Trimming pared 7 bases from V and 0 bases from J, leaving 10 bases between. The germline CDR1 and CDR2 sequences are MNHEY and SVGAGI. The CDR3 covers 14 residues. CDR3 sequence: CASKAGDSNQPQHF. For the CDR3, the DNA is TGTGCCAGCAAAGCGGGGGATAGCAATCAGCCCCAGCATTTT.

The chain couples TRBV7-9 to TRBJ2-1, with 9 bases matching TRBD1. V shed 5 bases, J shed 10 bases, and the junction held 15 bases outside the gene matches. Per the germline V gene, CDR1 is SEHNR and CDR2 is FQNEAQ (reference sequence). This CDR3 spans 16 amino acids. Written as DNA, the CDR3 is TGTGCCAGCAGCATCCCACCGACAGGGGGTTTTACGGAGCAGTTCTTC. The encoded protein is CASSIPPTGGFTEQFF.

The chain employs TRBV5-1 and TRBJ2-1; D unresolved. Trimming shortened V by 5 bases and J by 4 bases, and 13 bases separated the two germline ends. The CDR3 is 14 residues long. CDR1 is SGHRS and CDR2 is YFSETQ in the germline V gene. CDR3 nucleotides: TGCGCCAGCAGACGCGGCGAGCCGTACAATGAGCAGTTCTTC. Its protein product is CASRRGEPYNEQFF. The complete variable domain, with remaining parts taken from reference TRBV5-1 and TRBJ2-1, reads KAGVTQTPRYLIKTRGQQVTLSCSPISGHRSVSWYQQTPGQGLQFLFEYFSETQRNKGNFPGRFSGRQFSNSRSEMNVSTLELGDSALYLCASRRGEPYNEQFFGPGTRLTVL.

This clone was seen just once. The chain employs TRBV7-9 and TRBJ1-3, with TRBD1 matching over 7 bases. Germline CDR1 reads SEHNR; CDR2 reads FQNEAQ (reference sequence). The trim removed 5 bases at V and 0 bases at J, leaving 7 bases unmatched. The CDR3 is 16 residues long. CDR3 nucleotide sequence: TGTGCCAGCAGCCCGGCGGGACAGAGCTCTGGAAACACCATATATTTT. The encoded protein is CASSPAGQSSGNTIYF.

The chain uses TRBV5-1 and TRBJ1-3; possible D gene TRBD1, 5 bases. Trimming pared 4 bases from V and 1 base from J, leaving 12 bases between. Germline assignment: CDR1 SGHRS and CDR2 YFSETQ. This CDR3 region has 15 residues. As DNA, the CDR3 is TGCGCCAGCAGCCCCGGGACTTTATCTGGAAACACCATATATTTT. Encoded protein: CASSPGTLSGNTIYF.

This clone was counted a single time. The chain is built from TRBV2 and TRBJ2-5; 12 bases match TRBD2. Trimming at V came to 5 bases and at J to 6 bases, leaving 7 bases not matched to a gene. CDR3 length equals 15 residues. CDR1 and CDR2 from the germline V gene are SNHLY and FYNNEI. CDR3 amino acids: CASSLTSGGSKTQYF. The CDR3 nucleotides read TGTGCCAGCAGTCTAACTAGCGGGGGGTCGAAGACCCAGTACTTC.

This chain joins TRBV5-1 and TRBJ2-7; 7 nucleotides agree with TRBD1. With 4 bases clipped from V and 3 bases from J, the junction kept 13 bases outside the gene matches. Per germline, CDR1 SGHRS and CDR2 YFSETQ. The CDR3 length is 16 residues. CDR3 region: CASSEGARFRSYEQYF. In DNA, the CDR3 is TGCGCCAGCAGCGAGGGGGCGCGTTTTCGGAGCTACGAGCAGTACTTC.

The CDR3 DNA reads TGTGCCAGCAGAAAGACAGGGGACACTGAAGCTTTCTTT. Translation gives CASRKTGDTEAFF. The rearrangement uses TRBV7-9 and TRBJ1-1; 8 bases line up with TRBD1. CDR3 length: 13 amino acids. With 6 bases clipped from V and 3 bases from J, the junction kept 3 bases outside the gene matches. Germline loops: CDR1 SEHNR, CDR2 FQNEAQ (reference sequence).

The chain carries TRBV3-1 (or the pseudogene TRBV3-2) and TRBJ2-7; no reliable D call. Germline V gene sequence: CDR1 LGHDT, CDR2 YNNKEL (reference sequence). This CDR3 has 12 amino acids. V dropped 2 bases and J dropped 3 bases, with 5 bases sitting between them. The CDR3 nucleotides are TGTGCCAGCAGCCAATTCATCTACGAGCAGTACTTC. Protein: CASSQFIYEQYF.